This is a list of T cell receptor beta chains from one sample in a study of blood T cell repertoires in COVID-19. TCRdb's copy holds only in-frame clones and misses some; the assay was immunoSEQ multiplex PCR. Here the sample spans fewer than 90,000 clones, about 83% being singletons. Sequencing input: peripheral blood. Receptor source: a man aged 65 to 85 with acute or convalescent COVID-19. Each CDR3 is given with its conserved first and last residue. The D gene is left open where the match is weak. The listing skips clone size in some rows; elsewhere it reads once, few, many or a size class.

j_gene,abundance,d_gene,v_gene,CDR3nt,CDR3aa
TRBJ2-7,NA,TRBD2,TRBV27,TGTGCCAGCAGTTTACGAGCGGGAGTGGAAAACGAGCAGTACTTC,CASSLRAGVENEQYF
TRBJ2-1,NA,TRBD2,TRBV9,TGTGCCAGCAGCGTTACAATAGGACTAGGCTCGAACTACAATGAGCAGTTCTTC,CASSVTIGLGSNYNEQFF
TRBJ2-1,NA,NA,TRBV5-1,TGCGCCAGCAGCCTGAGCCCCGAGCGATCCTACAATGAGCAGTTCTTC,CASSLSPERSYNEQFF
TRBJ2-2,NA,NA,TRBV5-1,TGCGCCAGCAGCCCCCGGCGAGCGGCGAACACCGGGGAGCTGTTTTTT,CASSPRRAANTGELFF
TRBJ2-5,NA,TRBD2,TRBV7-8,TGTGCCAGCAGCTCGACTAGCGGGGTACAAGAGACCCAGTACTTC,CASSSTSGVQETQYF
TRBJ2-7,few,NA,TRBV7-3,TGTGCCAGCAGCCCCTACAGGGAGTCCTACGAGCAGTACTTC,CASSPYRESYEQYF
TRBJ2-7,NA,TRBD2,TRBV27,TGTGCCAGCAGTCACCGGGGGACTAGCGGGAGGGCCGACGAGCAGTACTTC,CASSHRGTSGRADEQYF
TRBJ2-1,once,NA,TRBV13,TGTGCCAGCAGCGTTGGCGGGGCCTACAATGAGTGGCAGTTCTTC,CASSVGGAYNEWQFF
TRBJ1-3,NA,NA,TRBV9,TGTGCCAGCAGCGCCCAGACAGGCAGCTCTGGAAACACCATATATTTT,CASSAQTGSSGNTIYF
TRBJ2-1,NA,NA,TRBV3-1/TRBV3-2,TGTGCCAGCAGCGGGGACTTCTCCTACAATGAGCAGTTCTTC,CASSGDFSYNEQFF
TRBJ1-1,NA,NA,TRBV20-1,TGCAGTGCTAGCCGGGACATATTAGCTTTCTTT,CSASRDILAFF
TRBJ1-6,NA,NA,TRBV6-5,TGTGCCAGCAGTTACACAGGTGGGAATTCACCCCTCCACTTT,CASSYTGGNSPLHF
TRBJ1-5,NA,TRBD1,TRBV9,TGTGCCAGCAGCGGATCGACAGGGAGTCAGCCTCAGCATTTT,CASSGSTGSQPQHF
TRBJ2-3,NA,TRBD1,TRBV6-1,TGTGCCAGCAGTAAAGGGACAGCCACCGCGAACACAGATACGCAGTATTTT,CASSKGTATANTDTQYF
TRBJ1-1,NA,TRBD1,TRBV5-1,TGCGCCAGCAGCAGACAGGGACGGAACACTGAAGCTTTCTTT,CASSRQGRNTEAFF
TRBJ2-1,NA,NA,TRBV3-1/TRBV3-2,TGTGCCAGCAGCTCGACGGTGAGGGCCTACAATGAGCAGTTCTTC,CASSSTVRAYNEQFF
TRBJ2-2,NA,NA,TRBV24-1,TGTGCCACCCAGACTTTTAAGGCCGGGGAGCTGTTTTTT,CATQTFKAGELFF
TRBJ2-2,NA,TRBD2,TRBV7-3,TGTGCCAGCAGGGGACCGGGACTAGCGGGAGGGAAAGGCGGGGAGCTGTTTTTT,CASRGPGLAGGKGGELFF
TRBJ2-1,few,TRBD2,TRBV5-1,TGCGCCAGCAGCTCGTTGCCCCGGACTAGCGGTGACAATGAGCAGTTCTTC,CASSSLPRTSGDNEQFF
TRBJ2-7,NA,TRBD1,TRBV24-1,TGTGCCACCAGTTCACAGGGGACGGGGAACGAGCAGTACTTC,CATSSQGTGNEQYF
TRBJ1-5,NA,NA,TRBV5-1,TGCGCCAGCAGCTTGGCCGGAGCCCCCAATCAGCCCCAGCATTTT,CASSLAGAPNQPQHF
TRBJ2-5,NA,NA,TRBV5-1,TGCGCCAGCAGCGAAACACCGAAAGAGACCCAGTACTTC,CASSETPKETQYF
TRBJ2-3,once,TRBD2,TRBV6-5,TGTGCCAGCAGTTACTCGGCTAGCGGGGCCACAGATACGCAGTATTTT,CASSYSASGATDTQYF
TRBJ2-3,NA,TRBD2,TRBV27,TGTGCCAGCAGTAAGGGACTAGCGGGGTGGCCGCAGTATTTT,CASSKGLAGWPQYF
TRBJ2-1,NA,NA,TRBV15,TGTGCCACCAGCAGACCCGGACTACATTTCGATGAGCAGTTCTTC,CATSRPGLHFDEQFF
TRBJ2-1,few,TRBD2,TRBV27,TGTGCCAGCAGTTTCTCCACTAGCGGGAGGAGGGTAAATGAGCAGTTCTTC,CASSFSTSGRRVNEQFF
TRBJ2-7,NA,TRBD1,TRBV3-1/TRBV3-2,TGTGCCAGCAGCTCAACCGGGACAGGGAGTGAGGAGCAGTACTTC,CASSSTGTGSEEQYF
TRBJ2-7,NA,NA,TRBV5-1,TGCGCCAGCAGCTTGGTTGGGGGGTTCGACGAGCAGTACTTC,CASSLVGGFDEQYF
TRBJ1-2,NA,TRBD1,TRBV28,TGTGCCAGCATGGACAGGGTCTATGGCTACACCTTC,CASMDRVYGYTF
TRBJ2-2,NA,NA,TRBV27,TGTGCCACCCTCACCCACGCTTCGCGGAACACCGGGGAGCTGTTTTTT,CATLTHASRNTGELFF
TRBJ2-7,NA,TRBD1,TRBV6-5,TGTGCCAGCAGGGGTGCGGGACAGGGGGCTCACGAGCAGTACTTC,CASRGAGQGAHEQYF
TRBJ2-1,NA,TRBD2,TRBV4-1,TGCGCCAGCAGCCAATTCAGACTAGCGGGAGATGAGCAGTTCTTC,CASSQFRLAGDEQFF
TRBJ2-7,NA,TRBD1,TRBV13,TGTGCCAGCAGCCAGACAGGGGGAACCACCTACGAGCAGTACTTC,CASSQTGGTTYEQYF
TRBJ2-1,NA,TRBD2,TRBV7-3,TGTGCCAGCAGCTTTACCGGGACTAGGTATCGGGATGAGCAGTTCTTC,CASSFTGTRYRDEQFF
TRBJ2-7,NA,NA,TRBV5-1,TGCGCCAGCAGGAAACAGGGAGGGTACGAGCAGTACTTC,CASRKQGGYEQYF
TRBJ1-2,NA,TRBD1,TRBV7-3,TGTGCCAGCAGCCGGGGACAGGGAATCGGCTACACCTTC,CASSRGQGIGYTF
TRBJ1-4,NA,NA,TRBV12-3/TRBV12-4,TGTGCCAGCAGTTTACTTCATACGGAGAAACTGTTTTTT,CASSLLHTEKLFF
TRBJ2-3,NA,NA,TRBV24-1,TGTGCCACCAGTGATCCCACTCTAGGTACGCAGTATTTT,CATSDPTLGTQYF
TRBJ1-2,few,TRBD1,TRBV6-5,TGTGCCAGCAGTAGGCAGGGGGCAATGGGCTACACCTTC,CASSRQGAMGYTF
TRBJ2-3,NA,TRBD2,TRBV12-3/TRBV12-4,TGTGCCAGCAGCATGACTAGCGGGGCGTCTTTT,CASSMTSGASF
TRBJ1-6,NA,TRBD1,TRBV6-5,TGTGCCAGCAGTTACTCGACGGGACAGGGAAGGACACCCCTCCACTTT,CASSYSTGQGRTPLHF
TRBJ1-3,NA,TRBD1,TRBV2,TGTGCCAGCACTCGGACAGGGGGAAACACCATATATTTT,CASTRTGGNTIYF
TRBJ2-6,once,NA,TRBV19,TGTGCCAGTAGTTCCGCGGAGGTATATGTCTCAAACGTCCTGACTTTC,CASSSAEVYVSNVLTF
TRBJ2-1,NA,NA,TRBV9,TGTGCCAGCAGCCCCCGAGGGGAACAGGGCCCCTGGGGCTACAATGAGCAGTTCTTC,CASSPRGEQGPWGYNEQFF
TRBJ1-5,NA,TRBD1,TRBV2,TGTGCCAGCAGTCGACAGGGCTATGATCAGCCCCAGCATTTT,CASSRQGYDQPQHF
TRBJ1-5,once,TRBD1,TRBV6-5,TGTGCCAGCATTCGGACAGGGTGGGTGAGTCAGCCCCAGCATTTT,CASIRTGWVSQPQHF
TRBJ1-1,NA,NA,TRBV6-5,TGTGCCAGCACCAAGGGGGTTTTGGACACTGAAGCTTTCTTT,CASTKGVLDTEAFF
TRBJ2-3,few,NA,TRBV5-1,TGCGCCAGCAGCTTGGTGTGGGGGGGCGAGGATACGCAGTATTTT,CASSLVWGGEDTQYF
TRBJ1-1,NA,NA,TRBV5-1,TGCGCCAGCAGCAGGGACAAGAACACTGAAGCTTTCTTT,CASSRDKNTEAFF
TRBJ1-2,NA,TRBD1,TRBV9,TGTGCCAGCAGCCCCGGGGACAGGGGTTATGGCTACACCTTC,CASSPGDRGYGYTF
TRBJ1-1,NA,NA,TRBV3-1/TRBV3-2,TGTGCCAGCAGCCAAGATCACGGGTTCACTGAAGCTTTCTTT,CASSQDHGFTEAFF
TRBJ2-7,NA,TRBD1,TRBV29-1,TGCAGCGTACTCGGGACAGGGTTCTACGAGCAGTACTTC,CSVLGTGFYEQYF
TRBJ2-1,NA,TRBD2,TRBV5-1,TGCGCCAGCAGCCCTTGGACTAGCGGAGGCCCCAATGAGCAGTTCTTC,CASSPWTSGGPNEQFF
TRBJ2-7,NA,NA,TRBV6-2/TRBV6-3,TGTGCCAGCAGTTACTCCGGGGTGCCCACCCACGAGCAGTACTTC,CASSYSGVPTHEQYF
TRBJ2-1,NA,TRBD2,TRBV11-3,TGTGCCAGCAGCTTGAGCGGGGCCCACAATGAGCAGTTCTTC,CASSLSGAHNEQFF
TRBJ2-1,NA,NA,TRBV14,TGTGCCAGCAGCCAAGATTACAGGCTGGGTGAGCAGTTCTTC,CASSQDYRLGEQFF
TRBJ2-7,few,NA,TRBV30,TGTGCCTGGACCACACCGGGACTCTACGAGCAGTACTTC,CAWTTPGLYEQYF
TRBJ1-4,NA,NA,TRBV5-1,TGCGCCAGCAGCCCACAGGGTGGTGAAAAACTGTTTTTT,CASSPQGGEKLFF
TRBJ2-2,NA,TRBD1,TRBV7-6,TGTGCCAGCAGCTTAGTACAGGGGAATACCGGGGAGCTGTTTTTT,CASSLVQGNTGELFF
TRBJ2-7,NA,NA,TRBV5-6,TGTGCCAGCAGCTTGGCGGCAGGGGCTTCTCTGTTGGCCACCCGGTACTTC,CASSLAAGASLLATRYF